What follows are 26 T cell receptor beta chains derived from one specimen sequenced in a study of T cell responses to AZD1222 COVID-19 vaccine. Data came from immunoSEQ multiplex PCR; TCRdb stores just in-frame clones and leaves some out. Of some 100,000 clones detected, over 90% appear once; the ten largest clones hold about 1.8%. This material consisted of peripheral blood, taken on day 0 of AZD1222 vaccination. The receptor source for this set is an adult in good health.

This chain uses TRBV18 with TRBJ2-3; D call uncertain. Germline V gives CDR1 KGHSH, CDR2 LQKENI. This CDR3 region has 13 residues. The V end was cut by 5 bases, the J end by 2 bases, with 8 bases between. CDR3 amino acids: CASSTSITDTQYF. In nucleotides, the CDR3 is TGTGCCAGCTCAACTTCTATCACAGATACGCAGTATTTT.

V and J are TRBV15 and TRBJ2-7; D is unclear. The V and J ends lost 3 bases and 3 bases respectively, with 9 bases between them. In germline, CDR1 is LNHNV, CDR2 YYDKDF (reference sequence). This CDR3 is 13 amino acids long. Here the CDR3 DNA reads TGTGCCACCAGCAGGGCTGCGAGCTACGAGCAGTACTTC. Amino acids: CATSRAASYEQYF.

The chain carries TRBV27 and TRBJ2-7, with D perhaps matching TRBD2 (5 bases). The CDR3 runs 15 residues. Per germline, CDR1 MNHEY and CDR2 SMNVEV (reference sequence). V lost 2 bases and J lost 0, with 11 bases in between. CDR3 coding DNA: TGTGCCAGCAGTTTAAATAGCGTAAGCTCCTACGAGCAGTACTTC. It is translated as CASSLNSVSSYEQYF.

The chain carries TRBV28 and TRBJ2-2, with 7 bases aligning to TRBD1. The length of the CDR3 is 16 residues. Losses at the gene ends were 4 bases for V and 0 bases for J; bases not matched to a gene: 5. From germline, CDR1 is MDHEN and CDR2 SYDVKM. The CDR3 reads CASSSRQGANTGELFF. In DNA, the CDR3 is TGTGCCAGCAGTTCCCGACAGGGAGCGAACACCGGGGAGCTGTTTTTT.

The CDR3 is CASSQVQRSYEQYF. The CDR3, as DNA: TGCGCCAGCAGCCAAGTACAGAGGTCCTACGAGCAGTACTTC. The V and J genes are TRBV4-1 and TRBJ2-7; no reliable D call. The CDR3 is 14 residues long. Trimming cost V 1 base and J 1 base, with 8 bases left between them. Germline CDR1 MGHRA, CDR2 YSYEKL.

V is TRBV7-3 and J is TRBJ2-3; no firm D call. Germline CDR1 reads SGHTA; CDR2 reads FQGTGA. The CDR3 is 16 residues long. Deletions cut 2 bases from V and 1 base from J, with 13 bases between. The CDR3 here is CASSLGLGPGTDTQYF. The CDR3 nucleotides are TGTGCCAGCAGCTTAGGTCTAGGCCCCGGCACAGATACGCAGTATTTT.

The CDR3 loop reads CASSLGVSEAFF. DNA for the CDR3: TGTGCCAGCAGTTTAGGGGTTAGTGAAGCTTTCTTT. The chain joins TRBV28 to TRBJ1-1; no firm D call. CDR1 and CDR2 (germline): MDHEN, SYDVKM. Trimming took off 2 bases at V and 7 bases at J, with 8 bases between the two ends. This CDR3 region has 12 residues. Combining the CDR3 with reference TRBV28 and TRBJ1-1 gives the whole variable domain DVKVTQSSRYLVKRTGEKVFLECVQDMDHENMFWYRQDPGLGLRLIYFSYDVKMKEKGDIPEGYSVSREKKERFSLILESASTNQTSMYLCASSLGVSEAFFGQGTRLTVV.

The chain joins TRBV5-1 to TRBJ2-1, with D uncertain. Germline V gene lookup returns CDR1 SGHRS and CDR2 YFSETQ. The length of the CDR3 is 13 residues. The V end was cut by 5 bases, the J end by 5 bases, with 11 bases between. In DNA, the CDR3 is TGCGCCAGCAGACCCGGAAGAGACAATGAGCAGTTCTTC. Its protein is CASRPGRDNEQFF.

The chain has TRBV4-2 and TRBJ2-7; D might be TRBD2 (5 bases). V was trimmed by 3 bases and J by 4 bases, leaving 19 bases between them. This CDR3 spans 16 amino acids. The V gene's germline CDR1 is LGHNA and CDR2 YNFKEQ. The CDR3 here is CASSHRKEALRYEQYF. The CDR3 nucleotides are TGTGCCAGCAGCCATAGGAAGGAGGCTTTGCGGTACGAGCAGTACTTC.

The V and J genes are TRBV29-1 and TRBJ2-7; a weak D match, TRBD1 (6 bases). Trimming removed 6 bases from V and 1 base from J, with 10 bases in between. Germline V gene data show CDR1 as SQVTM and CDR2 as ANQGSEA. This CDR3 is 12 amino acids long. As DNA, the CDR3 is TGCAGCGTCGGACAGCAATCCTACGAGCAGTACTTC. Amino acids: CSVGQQSYEQYF.

V gene TRBV7-3 combines with J gene TRBJ2-7; D uncertain. Germline V gene sequence: CDR1 SGHTA, CDR2 FQGTGA. Deletions cut 5 bases from V and 1 base from J, with 15 bases between. The CDR3 extends over 15 amino acids. The chain's CDR3 is CASSPHPTVSYEQYF. The CDR3 DNA reads as TGTGCCAGCAGCCCCCATCCGACGGTATCCTACGAGCAGTACTTC.

V gene TRBV4-1 combines with J gene TRBJ1-5, with a tentative D call TRBD1 (6 bases). CDR1 is MGHRA, CDR2 YSYEKL, per germline. CDR3 size: 14 residues. Trimming shortened V by 6 bases and J by 0 bases, and 9 bases separated the two germline ends. The CDR3 DNA follows: TGCGCCAGCAGTTCGGGACATAGCAATCAGCCCCAGCATTTT. Its protein product is CASSSGHSNQPQHF.

For the CDR3, the DNA is TGTGCCAGCAGCCAACATTCCGGGAGAGCTAACTATGGCTACACCTTC. Translation: CASSQHSGRANYGYTF. V usage is TRBV3-1 (or the pseudogene TRBV3-2) and J usage is TRBJ1-2; D gene ambiguous. The CDR3 runs 16 residues. Germline V gene data show CDR1 as LGHDT and CDR2 as YNNKEL (reference sequence). V was clipped by 2 bases and J by 0 bases, with 13 bases between them.

The rearrangement links TRBV29-1 to TRBJ1-2, with 8 nucleotides matching TRBD1. This CDR3 contains 14 residues. Germline CDR1 and CDR2: SQVTM and ANQGSEA. J gave up 7 bases and V 3 bases, and 10 bases lay outside the gene matches. The CDR3 loop reads CSVELPGGAGGYTF. The DNA for the CDR3 is TGCAGCGTTGAGCTCCCAGGGGGCGCAGGTGGCTACACCTTC.

This chain connects TRBV7-9 to TRBJ2-3; TRBD1 is a possible D gene (5 bases). CDR1 is SEHNR, CDR2 FQNEAQ, per germline (reference sequence). Trimming took off 5 bases at V and 5 bases at J, with 17 bases between the two ends. This CDR3 spans 15 amino acids. CDR3 DNA sequence: TGTGCCAGCAGCGTAACAGGTTATTGGGTAGATACGCAGTATTTT. As protein: CASSVTGYWVDTQYF.

The genes are TRBV2 and TRBJ1-3; D gene unclear. The germline gives CDR1 SNHLY, CDR2 FYNNEI. This CDR3 is built from 12 residues. V was shortened by 4 bases and J by 8 bases, with 9 bases between the two germline ends. For the CDR3, the DNA is TGTGCCAGCAGTGTGATGATCCACACCATATATTTT. Amino acid sequence: CASSVMIHTIYF.

This clone has just one count. The chain employs TRBV19 and TRBJ2-1; D ambiguous. The V gene's germline CDR1 is LNHDA and CDR2 SQIVND (reference sequence). The V end lost 7 bases, the J end lost 7 bases, and 14 bases lay between the germline ends. This CDR3 has 13 amino acids. CDR3 nucleotides: TGTGCCAGTATCCCCCTAGGTCCGAATGAGCAGTTCTTC. It encodes CASIPLGPNEQFF.

V is TRBV28 and J is TRBJ1-2; 8 bases match TRBD1. The CDR3 totals 14 residues. The V gene's germline CDR1 is MDHEN and CDR2 SYDVKM. V lost 5 bases, J lost 4 bases, and 6 bases stayed unmatched. In nucleotides, the CDR3 is TGTGCCAGCAGTGGAGGACAGGGAGGCTATGGCTACACCTTC. Protein: CASSGGQGGYGYTF.

The rearrangement joins TRBV30 to TRBJ1-1, with a weak D call TRBD1 (5 bases). Germline V gene lookup returns CDR1 GTSNPN and CDR2 SVGIG (reference sequence). This CDR3 spans 13 amino acids. Trimming left V 0 bases short and J 0 bases short, with 5 bases between. CDR3 in amino acids: CAWSVDMNTEAFF. The CDR3 DNA reads TGTGCCTGGAGTGTGGACATGAACACTGAAGCTTTCTTT.

This clone was seen only once. The CDR3 protein is CASSLTLLLHSNQPQHF. CDR3 bases: TGTGCCAGCAGCTTGACCCTTCTGCTTCATAGCAATCAGCCCCAGCATTTT. The chain is built from TRBV28 and TRBJ1-5; D remains ambiguous. The V end was cut by 6 bases, the J end by 0 bases, with 18 bases between. The CDR3 totals 17 residues. Germline assignment: CDR1 MDHEN and CDR2 SYDVKM.

The rearrangement joins TRBV19 to TRBJ1-5; D uncertain. The germline CDR1 and CDR2 sequences are LNHDA and SQIVND (reference sequence). The CDR3 totals 16 residues. Trimming took 3 bases from V and 0 from J, leaving 12 bases between them. The CDR3 bases are TGTGCCAGTAGTATTCTGCCAGAACATAGCAATCAGCCCCAGCATTTT. Translated: CASSILPEHSNQPQHF.

The chain has TRBV13 and TRBJ2-5; 10 positions match TRBD1. The germline CDR1 and CDR2 sequences are PRHDT and FYEKMQ (reference sequence). With 5 bases clipped from V and 5 bases from J, the junction kept 11 bases outside the gene matches. The length of the CDR3 is 16 residues. CDR3 loop: CASSPVDRGSRETQYF. Written as DNA, the CDR3 is TGTGCCAGCAGCCCGGTGGACAGGGGGTCCAGGGAGACCCAGTACTTC.

V and J are TRBV15 and TRBJ1-1, with D unclear. V shed 0 bases and J shed 6 bases, with 8 bases lying between them. The CDR3 has 13 residues. The germline V gene encodes CDR1 LNHNV and CDR2 YYDKDF (reference sequence). The DNA for the CDR3 is TGTGCCACCAGCAGAGAGACATACGCTGAAGCTTTCTTT. Translating it yields CATSRETYAEAFF.

This chain links TRBV14 with TRBJ2-1; D unclear. Per germline, CDR1 SGHDN and CDR2 FVKESK. This CDR3 comprises 13 residues. The V end was cut by 4 bases, the J end by 10 bases, with 14 bases between. Here the CDR3 reads CASSPPPPQEQFF. The CDR3 nucleotides are TGTGCCAGCAGCCCACCACCCCCTCAGGAGCAGTTCTTC.

This rearrangement joins TRBV7-2 to TRBJ2-1, with D possibly TRBD2 on 6 matching bases. Germline lookup yields CDR1 SGHTA and CDR2 FQGNSA. CDR3 length equals 14 residues. V was cut by 4 bases and J by 3 bases, with 10 bases left in between. In DNA form, the CDR3 reads TGTGCCAGCAGCTCCTCGGAGGGCTACAATGAGCAGTTCTTC. The encoded protein is CASSSSEGYNEQFF.

The V call is TRBV14, the J call TRBJ1-4; D is undetermined. CDR1 is SGHDN, CDR2 FVKESK, per germline. V shed 4 bases and J shed 0 bases, with 6 bases lying between them. The CDR3 runs to 14 residues. The CDR3 sequence: CASSRVATNEKLFF. Written as DNA, the CDR3 is TGTGCCAGCAGCCGAGTTGCAACTAATGAAAAACTGTTTTTT.